The rows below give T cell receptor beta chains drawn from one sample of a study of T-cell reconstitution after alpha-beta-depleted transplantation in children. TCRdb redid the calling of the PCR reads with MiXCR, one entry per CDR3 protein. The table includes more than 200,000 distinct CDR3 sequences, about 15% detected once. Here the sequenced sample was PBMCs, mostly from graft donor cells, taken 360 days after TCRalphabeta/CD19-depleted stem cell transplant. Every receptor here comes from a male patient aged 2 to 9 who had a stem cell transplant for acute lymphoblastic leukemia, so the T cells may come from the graft donor. CDR3s include the opening cysteine and the closing phenylalanine or tryptophan. The D gene is left open where the match is weak. Expanded clones get a size class; other rows say once, few or many, or leave the size out.

J | V | D | length | size | CDR3 | DNA
TRBJ2-7 | TRBV5-1 | TRBD1 | 15 | few | CASSQSLGQIYEQYF | TGCGCCAGCAGCCAGTCCCTGGGACAGATCTACGAGCAGTACTTC
TRBJ1-6 | TRBV20-1 | TRBD1 | 15 | . | CSARPGGPGDSPLHF | TGCAGTGCTAGACCAGGGGGCCCGGGGGATTCACCCCTCCACTTT
TRBJ2-7 | TRBV5-1 | . | 14 | . | CASSTSGDPYEQYF | TGCGCCAGCAGCACCTCAGGGGACCCCTACGAGCAGTACTTC
TRBJ2-5 | TRBV7-2 | TRBD2 | 16 | few | CASSSPTSGGPDTQYF | TGTGCCAGCAGCTCACCTACTAGCGGGGGCCCGGATACCCAGTACTTC
TRBJ2-1 | TRBV30 | . | 14 | . | CAWRSGAGTNEQFF | TGTGCCTGGAGAAGCGGAGCAGGGACGAATGAGCAGTTCTTC
TRBJ2-3 | TRBV11-2 | . | 17 | . | CASSLDRRVWGTDTQYF | TGTGCCAGCAGCTTAGATCGGCGGGTCTGGGGTACAGATACGCAGTATTTT
TRBJ2-5 | TRBV27 | TRBD2 | 16 | few | CASSLGAGGSGETQYF | TGTGCCAGCAGTTTGGGAGCGGGGGGCTCGGGGGAGACCCAGTACTTC
TRBJ1-5 | TRBV20-1 | . | 15 | . | CSARDYGGEGQPQHF | TGCAGTGCTAGAGATTACGGGGGTGAAGGTCAGCCCCAGCATTTT
TRBJ2-3 | TRBV5-1 | TRBD2 | 17 | . | CASSWPEREADTDTQYF | TGCGCCAGCAGCTGGCCCGAGCGGGAGGCTGACACAGATACGCAGTATTTT
TRBJ2-1 | TRBV29-1 | . | 12 | few | CSVGVLTNEQFF | TGCAGCGTTGGAGTACTAACGAATGAGCAGTTCTTC
TRBJ2-7 | TRBV7-2 | TRBD1 | 12 | few | CASKNRGYEQYF | TGTGCCAGCAAAAACAGGGGGTACGAGCAGTACTTC
TRBJ1-3 | TRBV12-3/TRBV12-4 | TRBD1 | 15 | few | CASSSGQDSGNTIYF | TGTGCCAGCAGTTCCGGACAGGACTCTGGAAACACCATATATTTT
TRBJ2-2 | TRBV20-1 | TRBD1 | 14 | few | CSARAETGVGELFF | TGCAGTGCTAGAGCAGAGACAGGGGTCGGGGAGCTGTTTTTT
TRBJ2-7 | TRBV28 | . | 11 | many | CASSLVYEQYF | TGTGCCAGCAGTTTAGTGTACGAGCAGTACTTC
TRBJ2-5 | TRBV29-1 | . | 12 | few | CSRTAGRETQYF | TGCAGCAGGACGGCAGGGCGGGAGACCCAGTACTTC